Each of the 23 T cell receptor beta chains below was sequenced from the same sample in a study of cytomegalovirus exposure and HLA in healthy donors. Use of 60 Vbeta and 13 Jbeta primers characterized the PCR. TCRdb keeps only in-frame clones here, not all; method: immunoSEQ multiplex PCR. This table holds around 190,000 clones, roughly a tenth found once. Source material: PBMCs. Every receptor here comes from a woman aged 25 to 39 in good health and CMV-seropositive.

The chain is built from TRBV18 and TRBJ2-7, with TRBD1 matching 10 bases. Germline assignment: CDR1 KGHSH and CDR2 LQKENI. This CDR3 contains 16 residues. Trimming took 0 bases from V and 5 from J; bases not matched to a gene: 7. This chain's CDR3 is CASSPPGRDRGHEQYF. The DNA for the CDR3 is TGTGCCAGCTCACCACCGGGGCGGGACAGGGGTCACGAGCAGTACTTC.

The CDR3 here is CASSLAGGTEAFF. Written as DNA, the CDR3 is TGTGCCAGCAGCTTAGCTGGAGGGACTGAAGCTTTCTTT. The V and J genes are TRBV11-2 and TRBJ1-1; the D is unclear. This CDR3 contains 13 residues. V gave up 1 base and J gave up 5 bases, with 8 bases separating them. Germline lookup yields CDR1 SGHAT and CDR2 FQNNGV.

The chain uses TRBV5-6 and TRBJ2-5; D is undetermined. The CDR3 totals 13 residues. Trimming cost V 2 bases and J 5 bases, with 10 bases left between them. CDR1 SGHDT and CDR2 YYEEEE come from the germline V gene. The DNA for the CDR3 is TGTGCCAGCAGCTTACGGCAGAGGGAGACCCAGTACTTC. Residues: CASSLRQRETQYF. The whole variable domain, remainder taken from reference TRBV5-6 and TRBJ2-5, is DAGVTQSPTHLIKTRGQQVTLRCSPKSGHDTVSWYQQALGQGPQFIFQYYEEEERQRGNFPDRFSGHQFPNYSSELNVNALLLGDSALYLCASSLRQRETQYFGPGTRLLVL.

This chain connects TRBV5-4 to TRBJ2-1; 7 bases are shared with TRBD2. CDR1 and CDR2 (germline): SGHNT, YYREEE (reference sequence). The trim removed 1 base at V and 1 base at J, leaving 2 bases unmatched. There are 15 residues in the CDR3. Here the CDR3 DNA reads TGTGCCAGCAGCTTGCCGGGAGGATCCTACAATGAGCAGTTCTTC. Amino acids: CASSLPGGSYNEQFF.

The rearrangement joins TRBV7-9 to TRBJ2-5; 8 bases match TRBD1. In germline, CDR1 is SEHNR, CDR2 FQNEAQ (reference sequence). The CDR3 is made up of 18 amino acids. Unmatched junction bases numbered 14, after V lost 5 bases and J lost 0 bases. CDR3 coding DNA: TGTGCCAGCAGCCGCCGGGACAGGCTCCGTCAGTACCAAGAGACCCAGTACTTC. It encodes CASSRRDRLRQYQETQYF.

CDR3 loop: CASSSQRGLGYGYTF. CDR3 DNA sequence: TGTGCCAGCAGCTCCCAACGGGGATTAGGGTATGGCTACACCTTC. This chain joins TRBV28 and TRBJ1-2, with unresolved D. Between the trimmed V and J ends, which lost 6 bases and 5 bases, there was a span of 19 bases. Germline CDR1 reads MDHEN; CDR2 reads SYDVKM. This CDR3 region has 15 residues.

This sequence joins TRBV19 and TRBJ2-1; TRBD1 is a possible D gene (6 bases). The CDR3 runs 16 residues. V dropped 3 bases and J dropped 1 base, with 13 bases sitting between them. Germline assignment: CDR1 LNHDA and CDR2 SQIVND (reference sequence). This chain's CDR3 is CASSIIRGGSYNEQFF. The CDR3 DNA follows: TGTGCCAGTAGTATCATCAGGGGCGGGTCCTACAATGAGCAGTTCTTC.

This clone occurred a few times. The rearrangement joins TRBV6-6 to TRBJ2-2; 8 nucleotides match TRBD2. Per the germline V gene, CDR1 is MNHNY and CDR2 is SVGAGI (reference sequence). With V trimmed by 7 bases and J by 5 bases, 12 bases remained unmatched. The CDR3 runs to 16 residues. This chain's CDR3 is CASTPSGTRYTGELFF. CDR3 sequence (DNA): TGTGCCAGCACGCCATCCGGGACTAGATATACCGGGGAGCTGTTTTTT.

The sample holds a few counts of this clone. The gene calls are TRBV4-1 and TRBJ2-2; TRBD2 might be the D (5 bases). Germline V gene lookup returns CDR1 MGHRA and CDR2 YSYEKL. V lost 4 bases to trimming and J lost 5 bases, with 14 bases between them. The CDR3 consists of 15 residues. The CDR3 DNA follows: TGCGCCAGCAGCCTGATTAGGACTCAAACCGGGGAGCTGTTTTTT. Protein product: CASSLIRTQTGELFF.

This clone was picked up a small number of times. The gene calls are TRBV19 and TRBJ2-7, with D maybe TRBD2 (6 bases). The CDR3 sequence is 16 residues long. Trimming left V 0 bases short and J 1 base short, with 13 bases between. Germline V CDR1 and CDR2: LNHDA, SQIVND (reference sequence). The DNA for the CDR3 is TGTGCCAGTAGTATAGATGGGCTAGCGCCTTCCTACGAGCAGTACTTC. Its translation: CASSIDGLAPSYEQYF. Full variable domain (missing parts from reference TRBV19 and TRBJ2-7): DGGITQSPKYLFRKEGQNVTLSCEQNLNHDAMYWYRQDPGQGLRLIYYSQIVNDFQKGDIAEGYSVSREKKESFPLTVTSAQKNPTAFYLCASSIDGLAPSYEQYFGPGTRLTVT.

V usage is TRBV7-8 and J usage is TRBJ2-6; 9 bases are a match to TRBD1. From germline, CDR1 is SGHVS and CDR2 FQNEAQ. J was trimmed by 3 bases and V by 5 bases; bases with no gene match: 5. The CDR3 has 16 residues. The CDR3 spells CASSPGTGSGANVLTF. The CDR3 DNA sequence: TGTGCCAGCAGCCCTGGGACAGGGAGTGGGGCCAACGTCCTGACTTTC.

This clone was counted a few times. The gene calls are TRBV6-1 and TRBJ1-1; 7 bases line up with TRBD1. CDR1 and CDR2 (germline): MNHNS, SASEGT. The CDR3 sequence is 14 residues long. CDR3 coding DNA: TGTTCAAGTAGGACAGGTCCCATGAACACTGAAGCTTTCTTT. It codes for CSSRTGPMNTEAFF.

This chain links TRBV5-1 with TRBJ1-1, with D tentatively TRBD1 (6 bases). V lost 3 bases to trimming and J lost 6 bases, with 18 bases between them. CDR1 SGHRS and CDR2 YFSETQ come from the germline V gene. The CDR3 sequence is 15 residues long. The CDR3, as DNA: TGCGCCAGCAGCTCACGCTCCGGACAGTCGGCTGAAGCTTTCTTT. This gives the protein CASSSRSGQSAEAFF.

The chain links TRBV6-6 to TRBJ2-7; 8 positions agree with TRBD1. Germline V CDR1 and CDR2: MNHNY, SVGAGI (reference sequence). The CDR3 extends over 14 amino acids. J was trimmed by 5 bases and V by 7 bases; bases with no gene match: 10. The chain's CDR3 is CASNADRDYDEQYF. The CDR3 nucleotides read TGTGCCAGCAACGCGGACAGGGATTACGACGAGCAGTACTTC.

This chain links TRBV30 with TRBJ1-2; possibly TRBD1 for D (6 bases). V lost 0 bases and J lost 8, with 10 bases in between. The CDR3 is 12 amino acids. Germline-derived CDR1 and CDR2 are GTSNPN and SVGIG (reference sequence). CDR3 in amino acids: CAWSVGHPGYTF. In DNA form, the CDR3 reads TGTGCCTGGAGTGTGGGACACCCCGGCTACACCTTC.

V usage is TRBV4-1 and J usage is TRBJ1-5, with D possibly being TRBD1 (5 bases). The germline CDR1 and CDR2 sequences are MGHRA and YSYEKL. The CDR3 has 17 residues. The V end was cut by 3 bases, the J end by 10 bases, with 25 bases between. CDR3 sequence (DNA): TGCGCCAGCAGCCACGTGGGGAGGGGCCCAAGTGTAGTCCCCCAGCATTTT. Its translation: CASSHVGRGPSVVPQHF.

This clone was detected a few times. CDR3 residues: CASSAYTEAFF. As DNA, the CDR3 is TGTGCCAGCAGTGCCTACACTGAAGCTTTCTTT. The chain couples TRBV2 to TRBJ1-1, with D unclear. CDR3 length: 11 amino acids. With 4 bases removed from V and 3 bases from J, the gap between germline ends came to 3 bases. In germline, CDR1 is SNHLY, CDR2 FYNNEI. Looking up the rest from reference TRBV2 and TRBJ1-1 gives the full variable domain: EPEVTQTPSHQVTQMGQEVILRCVPISNHLYFYWYRQILGQKVEFLVSFYNNEISEKSEIFDDQFSVERPDGSNFTLKIRSTKLEDSAMYFCASSAYTEAFFGQGTRLTVV.

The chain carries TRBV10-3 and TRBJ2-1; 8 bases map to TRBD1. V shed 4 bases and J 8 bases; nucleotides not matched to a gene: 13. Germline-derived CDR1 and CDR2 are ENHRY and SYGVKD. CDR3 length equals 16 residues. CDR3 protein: CAISGIDRGIADEQFF. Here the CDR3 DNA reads TGTGCCATCAGTGGCATCGACAGGGGTATAGCGGATGAGCAGTTCTTC.

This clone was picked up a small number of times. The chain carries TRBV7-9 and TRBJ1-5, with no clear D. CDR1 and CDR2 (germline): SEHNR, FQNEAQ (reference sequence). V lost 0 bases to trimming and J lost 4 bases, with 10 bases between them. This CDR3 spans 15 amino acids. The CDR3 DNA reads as TGTGCCAGCAGCTTAGCTGGGCACTTTAATCAGCCCCAGCATTTT. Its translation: CASSLAGHFNQPQHF. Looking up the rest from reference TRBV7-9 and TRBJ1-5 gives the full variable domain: DTGVSQNPRHKITKRGQNVTFRCDPISEHNRLYWYRQTLGQGPEFLTYFQNEAQLEKSRLLSDRFSAERPKGSFSTLEIQRTEQGDSAMYLCASSLAGHFNQPQHFGDGTRLSIL.

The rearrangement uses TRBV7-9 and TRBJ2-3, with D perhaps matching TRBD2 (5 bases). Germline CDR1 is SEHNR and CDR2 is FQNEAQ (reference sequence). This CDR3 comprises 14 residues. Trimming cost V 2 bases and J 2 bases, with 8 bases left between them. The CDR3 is CASSLSGTTDTQYF. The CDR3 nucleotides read TGTGCCAGCAGCTTATCGGGAACCACAGATACGCAGTATTTT.

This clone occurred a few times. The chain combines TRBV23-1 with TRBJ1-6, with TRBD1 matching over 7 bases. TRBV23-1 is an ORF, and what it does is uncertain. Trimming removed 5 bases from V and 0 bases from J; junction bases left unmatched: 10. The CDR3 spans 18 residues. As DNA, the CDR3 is TGCGCCAGCAGTTATCAGGGGGACAGAAGCTCCTATAATTCACCCCTCCACTTT. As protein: CASSYQGDRSSYNSPLHF.

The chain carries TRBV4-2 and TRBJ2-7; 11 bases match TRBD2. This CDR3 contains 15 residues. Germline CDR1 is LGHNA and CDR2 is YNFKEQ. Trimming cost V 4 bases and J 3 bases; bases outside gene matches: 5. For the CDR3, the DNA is TGTGCCAGCAGCCCCACCCTAGCGGGAGGCTACGAGCAGTACTTC. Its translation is CASSPTLAGGYEQYF.

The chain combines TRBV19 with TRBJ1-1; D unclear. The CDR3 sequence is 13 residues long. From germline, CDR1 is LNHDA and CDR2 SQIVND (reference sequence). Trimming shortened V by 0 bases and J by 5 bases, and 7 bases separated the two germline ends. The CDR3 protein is CASSIDRRTEAFF. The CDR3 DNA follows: TGTGCCAGTAGTATAGATAGGCGGACTGAAGCTTTCTTT.